Following are 7 T cell receptor beta chains from one sample sequenced in a study of spatial heterogeneity in lung cancer. Time point here: sample taken at primary tumor resection. Whole RNA from tumor, nontumor lung or frozen PBMC was sequenced unsorted. TCRdb analysed the 5' RACE reads with MiXCR anew, one entry per CDR3 protein. This table has 40,000 to 50,000 distinct CDR3 sequences, roughly an eighth appearing once. This material consisted of PBMCs, taken at surgery. Receptors were obtained from a male donor with early-stage non-small cell lung cancer.

This clonotype showed up many times. The chain is built from TRBV4-1 and TRBJ2-7; unclear D gene. This CDR3 is 18 amino acids long. Looked up from germline, CDR1 is MGHRA and CDR2 is YSYEKL. With 0 bases removed from V and 6 bases from J, the gap between germline ends came to 24 bases. CDR3 protein: CASSQDRQQASALGEQYF. The CDR3 bases are TGCGCCAGCAGCCAAGACCGCCAGCAGGCGTCGGCGCTGGGCGAGCAGTACTTC.

The chain links TRBV5-4 to TRBJ1-3; D is unclear. V was pared by 2 bases and J by 4 bases, with 10 bases between. The germline V gene encodes CDR1 SGHNT and CDR2 YYREEE (reference sequence). This CDR3 spans 14 amino acids. This CDR3 reads CASSLAEGGNTIYF. The CDR3 DNA reads TGTGCCAGCAGCTTAGCGGAAGGCGGAAACACCATATATTTT.

Ten or more counts support this clonotype. The chain couples TRBV20-1 to TRBJ2-3, with TRBD2 identical over 9 bases. Germline V gives CDR1 DFQATT, CDR2 SNEGSKA (reference sequence). The CDR3 has 15 residues. With 6 bases clipped from V and 6 bases from J, the junction kept 13 bases outside the gene matches. The CDR3 protein is CSALVVAGVGDTQYF. In nucleotides, the CDR3 is TGCAGTGCGTTAGTAGTAGCGGGAGTGGGGGATACGCAGTATTTT.

This clonotype was detected only a few times. V usage is TRBV29-1 and J usage is TRBJ1-1; D remains ambiguous. This CDR3 has 15 amino acids. Germline CDR1 and CDR2: SQVTM and ANQGSEA. V was cut by 5 bases and J by 0 bases, with 16 bases left in between. The CDR3 DNA reads TGCAGCGTTATACTGTTCGGTGGGATGAACACTGAAGCTTTCTTT. It translates to CSVILFGGMNTEAFF.

At least ten counts were recorded for this clonotype. The chain recombines TRBV6-6 with TRBJ1-5; perhaps TRBD1 as D (5 bases). Trimming pared 1 base from V and 4 bases from J, leaving 8 bases between. Germline V CDR1 and CDR2: MNHNY, SVGAGI (reference sequence). CDR3 length: 14 amino acids. DNA for the CDR3: TGTGCCAGCAGTTACTTCGACAGAAATCAGCCCCAGCATTTT. Translating it yields CASSYFDRNQPQHF.

The rearrangement joins TRBV7-9 to TRBJ2-5; 7 nucleotides match TRBD1. V gave up 6 bases and J gave up 3 bases; unmatched junction bases: 7. The CDR3 is made up of 14 amino acids. The germline gives CDR1 SEHNR, CDR2 FQNEAQ (reference sequence). Here the CDR3 reads CASRPPGQKETQYF. The CDR3 DNA reads TGTGCCAGCAGGCCACCGGGACAGAAAGAGACCCAGTACTTC.

The CDR3 coding sequence is TGCAGTGCCAACCCAGGGGGGACAGATACGCAGTATTTT. Its translation: CSANPGGTDTQYF. The rearrangement uses TRBV20-1 and TRBJ2-3, with D maybe TRBD1 (7 bases). CDR1 and CDR2 (germline): DFQATT, SNEGSKA (reference sequence). The CDR3 is made up of 13 amino acids. Trimming pared 6 bases from V and 3 bases from J, leaving 13 bases between.